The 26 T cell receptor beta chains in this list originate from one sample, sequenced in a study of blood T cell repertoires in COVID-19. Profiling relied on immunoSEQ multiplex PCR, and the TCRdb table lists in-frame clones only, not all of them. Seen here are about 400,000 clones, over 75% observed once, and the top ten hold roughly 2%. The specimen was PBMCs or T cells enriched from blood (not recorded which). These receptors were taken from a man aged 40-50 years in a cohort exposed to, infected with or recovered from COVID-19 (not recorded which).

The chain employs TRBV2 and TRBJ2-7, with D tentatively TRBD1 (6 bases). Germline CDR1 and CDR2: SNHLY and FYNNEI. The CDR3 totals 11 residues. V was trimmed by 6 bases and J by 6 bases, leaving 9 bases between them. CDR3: CASRSGVEQYF. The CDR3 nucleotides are TGTGCCAGCAGATCAGGGGTCGAGCAGTACTTC.

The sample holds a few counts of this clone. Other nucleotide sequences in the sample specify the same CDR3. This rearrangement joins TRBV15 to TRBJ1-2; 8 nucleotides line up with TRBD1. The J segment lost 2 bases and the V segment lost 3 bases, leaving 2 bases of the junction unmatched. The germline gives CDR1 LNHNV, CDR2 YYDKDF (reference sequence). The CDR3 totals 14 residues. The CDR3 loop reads CATSRGQDNYGYTF. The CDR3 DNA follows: TGTGCCACCAGCAGGGGACAGGACAACTATGGCTACACCTTC.

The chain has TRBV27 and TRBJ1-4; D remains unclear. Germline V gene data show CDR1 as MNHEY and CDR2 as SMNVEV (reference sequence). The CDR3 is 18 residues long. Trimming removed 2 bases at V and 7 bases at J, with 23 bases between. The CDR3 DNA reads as TGTGCCAGCAGTTTAAGGACGGGCAGAGGGAACTATGGTGAAAAACTGTTTTTT. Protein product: CASSLRTGRGNYGEKLFF.

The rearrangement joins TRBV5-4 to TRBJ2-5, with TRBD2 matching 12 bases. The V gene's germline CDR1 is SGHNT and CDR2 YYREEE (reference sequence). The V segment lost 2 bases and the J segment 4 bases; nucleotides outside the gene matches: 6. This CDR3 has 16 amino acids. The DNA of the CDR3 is TGTGCCAGCAGCTTCCCCGGACTAGCGGGGTCAGAGACCCAGTACTTC. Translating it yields CASSFPGLAGSETQYF.

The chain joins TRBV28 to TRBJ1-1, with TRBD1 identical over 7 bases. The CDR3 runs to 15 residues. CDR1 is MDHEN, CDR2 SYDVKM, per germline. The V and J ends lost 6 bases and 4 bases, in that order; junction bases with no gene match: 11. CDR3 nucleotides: TGTGCCAGCAGCCCTCACCCAGACAGGGCCACTGAAGCTTTCTTT. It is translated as CASSPHPDRATEAFF.

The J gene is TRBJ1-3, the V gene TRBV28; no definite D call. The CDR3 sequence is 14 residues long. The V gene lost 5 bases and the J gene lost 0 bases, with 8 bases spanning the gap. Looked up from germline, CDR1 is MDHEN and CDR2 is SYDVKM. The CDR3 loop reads CASSPQISGNTIYF. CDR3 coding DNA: TGTGCCAGCAGTCCACAGATCTCTGGAAACACCATATATTTT. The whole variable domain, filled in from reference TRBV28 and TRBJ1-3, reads DVKVTQSSRYLVKRTGEKVFLECVQDMDHENMFWYRQDPGLGLRLIYFSYDVKMKEKGDIPEGYSVSREKKERFSLILESASTNQTSMYLCASSPQISGNTIYFGEGSWLTVV.

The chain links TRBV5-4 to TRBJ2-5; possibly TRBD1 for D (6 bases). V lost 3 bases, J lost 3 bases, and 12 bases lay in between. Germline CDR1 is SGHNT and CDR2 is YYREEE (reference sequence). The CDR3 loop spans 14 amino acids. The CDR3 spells CASSSTGTKETQYF. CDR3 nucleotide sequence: TGTGCCAGCAGCTCCACCGGGACAAAAGAGACCCAGTACTTC.

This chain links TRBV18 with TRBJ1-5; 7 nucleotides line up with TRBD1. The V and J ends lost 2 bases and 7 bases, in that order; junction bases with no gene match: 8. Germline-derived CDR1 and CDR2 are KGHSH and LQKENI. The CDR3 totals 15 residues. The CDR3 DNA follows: TGTGCCAGCTCACCAGAGAAGGGGGCTCGGCAGCCCCAGCATTTT. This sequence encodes CASSPEKGARQPQHF.

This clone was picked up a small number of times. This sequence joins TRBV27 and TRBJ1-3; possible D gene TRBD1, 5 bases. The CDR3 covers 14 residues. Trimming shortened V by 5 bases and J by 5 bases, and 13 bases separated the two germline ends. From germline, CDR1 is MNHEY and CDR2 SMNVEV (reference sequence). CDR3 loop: CASSPDSRRNTIYF. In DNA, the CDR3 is TGTGCCAGCAGTCCCGACAGCCGTCGAAACACCATATATTTT.

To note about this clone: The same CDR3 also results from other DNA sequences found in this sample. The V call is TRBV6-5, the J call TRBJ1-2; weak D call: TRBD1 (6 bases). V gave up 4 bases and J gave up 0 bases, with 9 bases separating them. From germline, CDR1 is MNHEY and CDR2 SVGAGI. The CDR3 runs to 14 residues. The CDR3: CASSSDRANYGYTF. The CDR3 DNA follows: TGTGCCAGCAGTTCGGACAGAGCTAACTATGGCTACACCTTC.

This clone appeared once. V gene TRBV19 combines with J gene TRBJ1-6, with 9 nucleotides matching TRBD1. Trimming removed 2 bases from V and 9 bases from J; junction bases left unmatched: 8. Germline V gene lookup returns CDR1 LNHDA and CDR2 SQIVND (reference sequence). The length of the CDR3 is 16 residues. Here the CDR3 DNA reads TGTGCCAGTAGTATACGGAGTACAGGGGGCTCTTCACCCCTCCACTTT. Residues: CASSIRSTGGSSPLHF.

DNA for the CDR3: TGTGCCAGCAGTTTAGTTCAGGCTAATGAAAAACTGTTTTTT. It codes for CASSLVQANEKLFF. The chain is built from TRBV28 and TRBJ1-4, with D hard to call. Deletions cut 2 bases from V and 3 bases from J, with 7 bases between. CDR1 is MDHEN, CDR2 SYDVKM, per germline. There are 14 residues in the CDR3.

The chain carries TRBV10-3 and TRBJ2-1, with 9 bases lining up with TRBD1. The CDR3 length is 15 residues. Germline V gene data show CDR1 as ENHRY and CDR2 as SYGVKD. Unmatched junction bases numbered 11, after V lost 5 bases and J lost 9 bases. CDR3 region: CAISPGQGPTREQFF. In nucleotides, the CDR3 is TGTGCCATCAGTCCGGGACAGGGCCCTACACGTGAGCAGTTCTTC.

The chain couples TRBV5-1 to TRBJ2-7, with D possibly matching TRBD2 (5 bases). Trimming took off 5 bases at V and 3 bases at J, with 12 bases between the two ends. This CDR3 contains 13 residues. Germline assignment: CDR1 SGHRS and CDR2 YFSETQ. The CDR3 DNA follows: TGCGCCAGCAGTTTGATGACTAACTACGAGCAGTACTTC. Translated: CASSLMTNYEQYF.

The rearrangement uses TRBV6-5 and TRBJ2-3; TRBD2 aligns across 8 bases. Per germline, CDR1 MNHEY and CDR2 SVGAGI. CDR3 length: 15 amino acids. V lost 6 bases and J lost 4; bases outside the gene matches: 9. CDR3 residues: CASRKAGVSPDTQYF. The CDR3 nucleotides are TGTGCCAGCAGGAAAGCGGGAGTATCCCCAGATACGCAGTATTTT.

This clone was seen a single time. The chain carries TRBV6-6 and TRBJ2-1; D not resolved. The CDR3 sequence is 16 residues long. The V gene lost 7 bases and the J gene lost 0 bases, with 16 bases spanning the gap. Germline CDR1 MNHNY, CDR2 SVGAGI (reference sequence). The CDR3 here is CASIPRQASSYNEQFF. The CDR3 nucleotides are TGTGCCAGCATCCCTCGGCAGGCCAGCTCCTACAATGAGCAGTTCTTC.

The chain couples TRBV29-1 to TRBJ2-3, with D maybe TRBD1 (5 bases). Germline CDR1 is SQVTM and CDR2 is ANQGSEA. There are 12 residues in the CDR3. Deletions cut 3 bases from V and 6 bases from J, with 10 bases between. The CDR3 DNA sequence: TGCAGCGTTGATTCAGGGTTGGATACGCAGTATTTT. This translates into CSVDSGLDTQYF.

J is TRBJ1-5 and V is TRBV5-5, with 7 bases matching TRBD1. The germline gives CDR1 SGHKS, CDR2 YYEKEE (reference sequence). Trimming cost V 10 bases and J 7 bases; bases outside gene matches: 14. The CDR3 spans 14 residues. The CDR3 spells CADFFGGGGQPQHF. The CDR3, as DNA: TGTGCCGACTTTTTTGGAGGGGGCGGCCAGCCCCAGCATTTT.

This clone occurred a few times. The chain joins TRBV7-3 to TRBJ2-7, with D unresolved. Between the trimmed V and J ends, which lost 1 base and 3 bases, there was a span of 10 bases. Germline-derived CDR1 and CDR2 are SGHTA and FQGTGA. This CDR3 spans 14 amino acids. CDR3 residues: CASSLNGLGYEQYF. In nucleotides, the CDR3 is TGTGCCAGCAGCTTAAACGGTCTTGGCTACGAGCAGTACTTC.

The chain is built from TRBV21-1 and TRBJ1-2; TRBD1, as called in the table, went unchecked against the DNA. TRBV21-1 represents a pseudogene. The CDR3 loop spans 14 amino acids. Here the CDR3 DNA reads TGTGCCAGCCCCAGGGGGACAGGGGACTATGGCTACACCTTC. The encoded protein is CASPRGTGDYGYTF.

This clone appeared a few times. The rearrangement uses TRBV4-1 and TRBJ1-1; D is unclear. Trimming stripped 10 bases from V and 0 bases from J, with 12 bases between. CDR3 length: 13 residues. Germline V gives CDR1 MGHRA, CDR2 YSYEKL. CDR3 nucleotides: TGCGCCACCTCCTCGGGGATGAACACTGAAGCTTTCTTT. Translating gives CATSSGMNTEAFF.

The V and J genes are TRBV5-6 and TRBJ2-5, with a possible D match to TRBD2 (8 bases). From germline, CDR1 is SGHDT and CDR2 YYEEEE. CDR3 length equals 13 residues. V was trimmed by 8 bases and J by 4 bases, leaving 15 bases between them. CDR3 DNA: TGTGCCAGTACACAGGGGACTAGAGAGACCCAGTACTTC. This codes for CASTQGTRETQYF.

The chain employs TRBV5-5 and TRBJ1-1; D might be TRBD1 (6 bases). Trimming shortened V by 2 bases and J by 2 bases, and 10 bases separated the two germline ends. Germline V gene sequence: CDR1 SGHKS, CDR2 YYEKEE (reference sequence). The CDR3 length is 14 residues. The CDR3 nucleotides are TGTGCCAGCAGCTTACAGGGAAGTAACACTGAAGCTTTCTTT. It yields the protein CASSLQGSNTEAFF.

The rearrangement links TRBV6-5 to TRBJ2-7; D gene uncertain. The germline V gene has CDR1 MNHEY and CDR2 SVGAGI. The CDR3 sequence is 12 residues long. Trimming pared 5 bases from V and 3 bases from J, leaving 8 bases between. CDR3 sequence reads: CASSPPDYEQYF. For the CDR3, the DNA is TGTGCCAGCAGTCCCCCAGACTACGAGCAGTACTTC.

Here the CDR3 reads CSAFTSEKLFF. The CDR3 nucleotides are TGCAGTGCTTTCACGAGTGAAAAACTGTTTTTT. V usage is TRBV20-1 and J usage is TRBJ1-4, with no clear D. Germline V CDR1 and CDR2: DFQATT, SNEGSKA (reference sequence). The CDR3 totals 11 residues. V lost 5 bases and J lost 7, with 8 bases in between.

The CDR3 sequence: CASSLHSGSGQETQYF. The DNA of the CDR3 is TGTGCCAGCAGCTTGCATTCAGGGTCCGGGCAAGAGACCCAGTACTTC. The rearrangement joins TRBV5-6 to TRBJ2-5, with D perhaps TRBD1 (5 bases). V lost 1 base and J 2 bases, leaving 15 bases between the germline ends. The CDR3 spans 16 residues. In germline, CDR1 is SGHDT, CDR2 YYEEEE.